This T cell receptor (beta chain) was retrieved from a study of CD8+ T cells in alopecia areata. Turning to the study itself: Administration of oral tofacitinib to treated patients was at 5 to 10 mg twice daily.

Documented treatment: oral pan-JAK inhibitor, 5-10 mg twice daily. The CDR3 is 16 residues long. Germline CDR1 and CDR2: KGHSH and LQKENI. Trimming at V came to 0 bases and at J to 1 base, leaving 3 bases not matched to a gene. Once RNA had been extracted, it was reverse transcribed into cDNA to act as the sequencing template. Method: immunoSEQ multiplex PCR; TCRdb's copy keeps in-frame clones and lacks some. This table holds some 120,000 clones, around 63% found once. This material consisted of CD4+ T cells sorted from blood, taken at week 4, from a patient treated with tofacitinib. The rearrangement joins TRBV18 to TRBJ2-3, with 8 nucleotides matching TRBD1. The source is a human donor with alopecia areata. The chain's CDR3 is CASSPPGQGRTDTQYF. The CDR3 nucleotides read TGTGCCAGCTCACCACCAGGACAGGGCCGCACAGATACGCAGTATTTT.